The clone carrying this TCR beta chain was counted a single time. Its specificity is unknown. A quantitative 5'-RACE method, one with molecular barcodes, was used to make TCR beta libraries. TCRdb re-derived calls from the 5' RACE reads in MiXCR, one entry per CDR3 protein. Here the sample spans hundreds of thousands of distinct CDR3 sequences, about 15% being singletons. These data belong to a study of CD8 T cells in ankylosing spondylitis. Findings and limits, study-wide: Past studies reported some motif variants in reactive arthritis synovial fluid and blood. A TCR beta motif made of about 8 highly homologous variants seemed typical of ankylosing spondylitis blood. Within matched ankylosing spondylitis synovial fluid, disease-linked clones were reportedly significantly enriched.

V was shortened by 5 bases and J by 5 bases, with 17 bases between the two germline ends. This CDR3 spans 14 amino acids. The germline V gene encodes CDR1 SQVTM and CDR2 ANQGSEA. This clonotype was sampled from a male donor with ankylosing spondylitis. The chain carries TRBV29-1 and TRBJ2-3; no clear D gene. The source material was blood, either unsorted or a sorted T cell fraction (not recorded which). CDR3 sequence: CSVFELDLEDTQYF. Written as DNA, the CDR3 is TGCAGCGTTTTTGAGTTGGATCTGGAAGATACGCAGTATTTT.